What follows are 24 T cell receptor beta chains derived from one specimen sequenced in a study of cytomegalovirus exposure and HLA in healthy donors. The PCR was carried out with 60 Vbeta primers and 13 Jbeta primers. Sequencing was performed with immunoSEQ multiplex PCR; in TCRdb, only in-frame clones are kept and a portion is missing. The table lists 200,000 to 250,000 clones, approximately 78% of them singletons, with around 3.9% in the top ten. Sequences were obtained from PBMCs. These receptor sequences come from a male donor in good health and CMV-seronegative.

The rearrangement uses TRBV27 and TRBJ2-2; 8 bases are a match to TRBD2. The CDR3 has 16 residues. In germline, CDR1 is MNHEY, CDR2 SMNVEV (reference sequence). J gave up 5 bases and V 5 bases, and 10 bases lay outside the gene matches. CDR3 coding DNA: TGTGCCAGCAGTCCCTTTACGGGAGGGGGTACCGGGGAGCTGTTTTTT. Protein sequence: CASSPFTGGGTGELFF.

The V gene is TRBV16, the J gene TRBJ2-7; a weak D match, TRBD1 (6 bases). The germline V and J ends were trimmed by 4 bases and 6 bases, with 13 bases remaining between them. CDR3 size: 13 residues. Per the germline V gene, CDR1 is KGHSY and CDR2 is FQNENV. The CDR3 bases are TGTGCCAGCAGCCTAAACAGGGTATCCGAGCAGTACTTC. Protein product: CASSLNRVSEQYF.

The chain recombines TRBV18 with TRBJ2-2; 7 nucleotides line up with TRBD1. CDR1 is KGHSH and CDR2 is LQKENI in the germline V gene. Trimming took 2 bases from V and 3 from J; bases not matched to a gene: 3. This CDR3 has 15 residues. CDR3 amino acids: CASSPSTGDTGELFF. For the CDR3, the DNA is TGTGCCAGCTCACCATCCACAGGGGACACCGGGGAGCTGTTTTTT.

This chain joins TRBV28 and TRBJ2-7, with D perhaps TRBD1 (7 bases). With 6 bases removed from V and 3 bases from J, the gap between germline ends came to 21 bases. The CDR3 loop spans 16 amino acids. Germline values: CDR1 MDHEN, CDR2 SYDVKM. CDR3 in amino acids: CASSLRGAGVLYEQYF. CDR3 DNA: TGTGCCAGCAGCCTCAGGGGGGCAGGGGTTCTCTACGAGCAGTACTTC. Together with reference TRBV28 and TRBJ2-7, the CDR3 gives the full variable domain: DVKVTQSSRYLVKRTGEKVFLECVQDMDHENMFWYRQDPGLGLRLIYFSYDVKMKEKGDIPEGYSVSREKKERFSLILESASTNQTSMYLCASSLRGAGVLYEQYFGPGTRLTVT.

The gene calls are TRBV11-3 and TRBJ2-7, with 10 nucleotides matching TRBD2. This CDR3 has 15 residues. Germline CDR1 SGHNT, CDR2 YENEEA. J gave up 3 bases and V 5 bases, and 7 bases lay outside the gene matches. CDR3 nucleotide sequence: TGTGCCAGCAGCGCAACCGGGACTAGCGACTACGAGCAGTACTTC. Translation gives CASSATGTSDYEQYF.

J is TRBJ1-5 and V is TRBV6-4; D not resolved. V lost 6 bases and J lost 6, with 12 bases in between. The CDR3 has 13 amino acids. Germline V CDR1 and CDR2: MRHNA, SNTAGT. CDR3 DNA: TGTGCCAGCAGCCCCGAGTGGAGTCAGCCCCAGCATTTT. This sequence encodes CASSPEWSQPQHF.

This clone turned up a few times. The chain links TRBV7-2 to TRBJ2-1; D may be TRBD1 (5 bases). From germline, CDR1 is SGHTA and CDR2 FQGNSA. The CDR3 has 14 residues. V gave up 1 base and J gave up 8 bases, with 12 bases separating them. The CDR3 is CASSLVSEGDEQFF. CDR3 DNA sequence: TGTGCCAGCAGCTTAGTTTCGGAAGGGGATGAGCAGTTCTTC. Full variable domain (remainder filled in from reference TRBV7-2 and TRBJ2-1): GAGVSQSPSNKVTEKGKDVELRCDPISGHTALYWYRQSLGQGLEFLIYFQGNSAPDKSGLPSDRFSAERTGGSVSTLTIQRTQQEDSAVYLCASSLVSEGDEQFFGPGTRLTVL.

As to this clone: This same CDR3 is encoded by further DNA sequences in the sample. The CDR3 DNA is TGTGCCAGTAGTATTTTAGCGGGAGGTACAGATACGCAGTATTTT. Encoded protein: CASSILAGGTDTQYF. V usage is TRBV19 and J usage is TRBJ2-3; TRBD2 matches at 10 bases. J was trimmed by 3 bases and V by 3 bases; bases with no gene match: 3. The CDR3 totals 15 residues. Germline V gives CDR1 LNHDA, CDR2 SQIVND (reference sequence).

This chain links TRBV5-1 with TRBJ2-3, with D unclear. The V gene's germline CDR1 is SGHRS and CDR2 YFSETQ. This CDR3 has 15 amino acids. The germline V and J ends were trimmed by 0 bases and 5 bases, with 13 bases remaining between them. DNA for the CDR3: TGCGCCAGCAGCTTGGGTCTCTCTAACGGAGATACGCAGTATTTT. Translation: CASSLGLSNGDTQYF.

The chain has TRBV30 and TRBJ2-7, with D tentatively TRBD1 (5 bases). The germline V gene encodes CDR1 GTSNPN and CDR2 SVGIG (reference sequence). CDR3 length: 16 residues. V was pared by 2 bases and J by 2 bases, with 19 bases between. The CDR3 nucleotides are TGTGCCTGGAGTAACGCCCCCGACAGTTCTCCCTACGAGCAGTACTTC. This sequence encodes CAWSNAPDSSPYEQYF.

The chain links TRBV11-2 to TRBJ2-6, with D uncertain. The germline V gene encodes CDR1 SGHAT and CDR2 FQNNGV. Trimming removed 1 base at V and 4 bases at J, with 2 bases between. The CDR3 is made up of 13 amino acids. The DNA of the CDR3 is TGTGCCAGCAGCTTAGTAGGGGCCAACGTCCTGACTTTC. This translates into CASSLVGANVLTF.

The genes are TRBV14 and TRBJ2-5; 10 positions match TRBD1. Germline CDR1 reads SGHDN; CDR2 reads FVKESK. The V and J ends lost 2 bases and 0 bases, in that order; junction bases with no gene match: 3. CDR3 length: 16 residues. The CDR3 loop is CASSQRTGGYQETQYF. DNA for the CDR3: TGTGCCAGCAGCCAAAGGACAGGGGGGTACCAAGAGACCCAGTACTTC.

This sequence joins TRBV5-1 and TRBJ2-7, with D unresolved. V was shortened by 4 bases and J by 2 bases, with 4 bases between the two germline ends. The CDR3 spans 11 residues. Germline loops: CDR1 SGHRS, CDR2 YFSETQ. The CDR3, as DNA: TGCGCCAGCAGCCGAGCCTACGAGCAGTACTTC. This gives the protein CASSRAYEQYF.

The CDR3 is CASTRLAGFTDTQYF. CDR3 DNA: TGTGCCAGCACCCGACTAGCGGGGTTCACAGATACGCAGTATTTT. This rearrangement joins TRBV27 to TRBJ2-3; 11 positions match TRBD2. V dropped 7 bases and J dropped 2; count of bases not matched to a gene: 5. The CDR3 is 15 amino acids. Per germline, CDR1 MNHEY and CDR2 SMNVEV (reference sequence).

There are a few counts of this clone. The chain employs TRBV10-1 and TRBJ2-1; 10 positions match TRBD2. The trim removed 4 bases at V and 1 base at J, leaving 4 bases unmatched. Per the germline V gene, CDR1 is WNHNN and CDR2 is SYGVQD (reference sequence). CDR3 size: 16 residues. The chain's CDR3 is CASSGRTSGSYNEQFF. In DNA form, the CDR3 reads TGCGCCAGCAGTGGAAGGACTAGCGGATCCTACAATGAGCAGTTCTTC.

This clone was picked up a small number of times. CDR3 region: CASSKERWRGGGNSPLHF. The CDR3 nucleotides are TGTGCCAGCAGCAAAGAGCGGTGGAGAGGGGGCGGCAATTCACCCCTCCACTTT. The rearrangement links TRBV21-1 to TRBJ1-6; no DNA check was done on the table's D call, TRBD1. TRBV21-1 is deemed a pseudogene. CDR3 size: 18 residues.

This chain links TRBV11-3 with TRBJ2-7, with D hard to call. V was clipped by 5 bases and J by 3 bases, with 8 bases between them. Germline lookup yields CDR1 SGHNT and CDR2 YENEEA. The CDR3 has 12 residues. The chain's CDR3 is CASSPRSYEQYF. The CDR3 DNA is TGTGCCAGCAGCCCACGGAGCTACGAGCAGTACTTC.

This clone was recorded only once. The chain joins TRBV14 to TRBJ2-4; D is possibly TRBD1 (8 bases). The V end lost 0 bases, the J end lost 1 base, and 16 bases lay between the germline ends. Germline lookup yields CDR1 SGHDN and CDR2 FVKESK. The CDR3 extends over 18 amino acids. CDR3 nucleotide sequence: TGTGCCAGCAGCCAAGAAACAGGGGGTAGCGGGGCCAAAAACATTCAGTACTTC. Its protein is CASSQETGGSGAKNIQYF.

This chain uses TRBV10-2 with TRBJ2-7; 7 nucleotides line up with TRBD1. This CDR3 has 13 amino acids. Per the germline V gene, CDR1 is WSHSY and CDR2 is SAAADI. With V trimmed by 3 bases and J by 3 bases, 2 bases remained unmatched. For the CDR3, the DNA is TGCGCCAGCAGTGATCGGGACAGCTACGAGCAGTACTTC. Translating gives CASSDRDSYEQYF.

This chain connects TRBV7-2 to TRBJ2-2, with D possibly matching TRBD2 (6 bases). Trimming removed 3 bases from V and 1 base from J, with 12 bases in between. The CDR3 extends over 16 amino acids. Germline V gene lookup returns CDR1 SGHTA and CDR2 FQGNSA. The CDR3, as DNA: TGTGCCAGCAGCTTCGGGTCGGGGGTGAACACCGGGGAGCTGTTTTTT. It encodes CASSFGSGVNTGELFF.

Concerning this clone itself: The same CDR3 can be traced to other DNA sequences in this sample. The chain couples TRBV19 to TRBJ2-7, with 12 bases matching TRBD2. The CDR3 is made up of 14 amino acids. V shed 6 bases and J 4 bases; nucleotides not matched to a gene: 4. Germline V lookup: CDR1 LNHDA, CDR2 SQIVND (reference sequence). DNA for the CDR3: TGTGCCAGTAGGCTAGCGGGAGGGCCTTACGAGCAGTACTTC. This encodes CASRLAGGPYEQYF. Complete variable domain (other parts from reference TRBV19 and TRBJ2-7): DGGITQSPKYLFRKEGQNVTLSCEQNLNHDAMYWYRQDPGQGLRLIYYSQIVNDFQKGDIAEGYSVSREKKESFPLTVTSAQKNPTAFYLCASRLAGGPYEQYFGPGTRLTVT.

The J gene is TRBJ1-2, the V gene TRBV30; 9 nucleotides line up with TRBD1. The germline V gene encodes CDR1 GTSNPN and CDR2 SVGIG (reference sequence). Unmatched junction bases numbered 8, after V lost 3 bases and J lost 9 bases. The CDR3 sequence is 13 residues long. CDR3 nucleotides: TGTGCCTGGAGCATGGGACAGGGAATAAGCTACACCTTC. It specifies CAWSMGQGISYTF.

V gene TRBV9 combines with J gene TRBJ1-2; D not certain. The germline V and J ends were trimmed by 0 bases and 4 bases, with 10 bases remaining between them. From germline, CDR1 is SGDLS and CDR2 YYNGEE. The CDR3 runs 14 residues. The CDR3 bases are TGTGCCAGCAGCGTAGCTCCCAGTGGCTATGGCTACACCTTC. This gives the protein CASSVAPSGYGYTF. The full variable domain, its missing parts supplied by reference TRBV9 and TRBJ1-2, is DSGVTQTPKHLITATGQRVTLRCSPRSGDLSVYWYQQSLDQGLQFLIQYYNGEERAKGNILERFSAQQFPDLHSELNLSSLELGDSALYFCASSVAPSGYGYTFGSGTRLTVV.

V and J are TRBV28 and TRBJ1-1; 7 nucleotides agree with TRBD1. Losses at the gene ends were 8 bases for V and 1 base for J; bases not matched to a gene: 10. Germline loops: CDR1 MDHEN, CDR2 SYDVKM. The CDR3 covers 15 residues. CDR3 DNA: TGTGCCAGCCTACAGGGGCTTCGAGGGAACACTGAAGCTTTCTTT. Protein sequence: CASLQGLRGNTEAFF.